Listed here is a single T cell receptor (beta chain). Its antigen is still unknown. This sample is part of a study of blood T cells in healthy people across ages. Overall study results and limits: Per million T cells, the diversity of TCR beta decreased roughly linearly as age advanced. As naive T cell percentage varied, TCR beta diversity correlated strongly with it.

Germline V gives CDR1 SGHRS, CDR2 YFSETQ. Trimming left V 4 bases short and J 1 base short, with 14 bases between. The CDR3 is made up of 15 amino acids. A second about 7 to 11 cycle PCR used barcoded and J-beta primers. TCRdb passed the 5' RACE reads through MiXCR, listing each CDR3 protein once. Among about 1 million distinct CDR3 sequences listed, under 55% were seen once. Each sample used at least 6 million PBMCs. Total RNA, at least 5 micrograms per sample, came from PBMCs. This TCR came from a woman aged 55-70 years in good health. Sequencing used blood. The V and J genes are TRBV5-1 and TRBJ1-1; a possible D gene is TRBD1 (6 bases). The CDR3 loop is CASSLHDRTNTEAFF. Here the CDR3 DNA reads TGCGCCAGCAGCCTTCATGACAGGACGAACACTGAAGCTTTCTTT.